This T cell receptor beta chain is drawn from a study of blood T cells in healthy people across ages. Primed by a sample-barcoded 5' primer and a J-beta primer mix, a second PCR proceeded for 7 to 11 cycles. One entry per CDR3 protein, called by TCRdb with MiXCR from the 5' RACE reads. This repertoire shows 710,000 or so distinct CDR3 sequences, 22% found once; its top ten account for approximately 20%. Study outcomes and limitations: Diversity of TCR beta correlated strongly with naive T cell percentage.

Germline V gene sequence: CDR1 MRHNA, CDR2 SNTAGT. This CDR3 has 13 amino acids. V lost 4 bases to trimming and J lost 4 bases, with 9 bases between them. This clonotype occurred once. As yet, its antigen is unknown. A read error may be the cause here, since a much bigger clone is one base away. The receptor was derived from a man between 65 and 85 years old in good health. The chain joins TRBV6-4 to TRBJ2-3; perhaps TRBD2 as D (5 bases). The sample comprised blood. The CDR3 region is CASSVSGADTQYF. In nucleotides, the CDR3 is TGTGCCAGCAGTGTAAGCGGCGCAGATACGCAGTATTTT.